Listed below are T cell receptor beta chains from one sample, sequenced in a study of blood T cell repertoires in COVID-19. Using immunoSEQ multiplex PCR, the repertoire was profiled, and TCRdb retains in-frame clones only, with some absent. The sample comprises under 200,000 clones, about 85% of which are singletons, and 20% to 25% rests with the top ten. The specimen was peripheral blood. The receptor source for this set is a man between 60 and 70 years old with active or convalescent COVID-19. CDR3s include the opening cysteine and the closing phenylalanine or tryptophan. D genes are given only for firm matches. Not all rows give a size; the values are once, few, many and, for expanded clones, a class.

j_gene: TRBJ2-5
v_gene: TRBV5-1
abundance: .
d_gene: TRBD2
CDR3nt: TGCGCCAGCAGCTTCACTAGCGGGGGTCGGCAGACCCAGTACTTC
CDR3aa: CASSFTSGGRQTQYF

j_gene: TRBJ1-1
v_gene: TRBV5-1
abundance: .
d_gene: TRBD1
CDR3nt: TGCGCCAGCAGCGGTAGACAGGGGTCGAACACTGAAGCTTTCTTT
CDR3aa: CASSGRQGSNTEAFF

j_gene: TRBJ2-5
v_gene: TRBV3-1/TRBV3-2
abundance: .
d_gene: .
CDR3nt: TGTGCCAGCAGCCACGGAGGGGGGGCCGGCCAAGAGACCCAGTACTTC
CDR3aa: CASSHGGGAGQETQYF

j_gene: TRBJ2-7
v_gene: TRBV6-5
abundance: .
d_gene: TRBD1
CDR3nt: TGTGCCAGCAGCAGGGGGAGCGGTCGGGACGAGCAGTACTTC
CDR3aa: CASSRGSGRDEQYF

j_gene: TRBJ2-1
v_gene: TRBV19
abundance: .
d_gene: TRBD1
CDR3nt: TGTGCCAGTAGTATGAGCCGGAGACAGGGTGGCAATGAGCAGTTCTTC
CDR3aa: CASSMSRRQGGNEQFF

j_gene: TRBJ1-1
v_gene: TRBV6-5
abundance: once
d_gene: TRBD1
CDR3nt: TGTGCCAGCAGCCAGCACAGGGGGCTGAACACTGAAGCTTTCTTT
CDR3aa: CASSQHRGLNTEAFF

j_gene: TRBJ2-2
v_gene: TRBV6-2/TRBV6-3
abundance: .
d_gene: TRBD1
CDR3nt: TGTGCCAGCAGTGCACACCGGGACAGGGGGCGAGGAGGGGAGCTGTTTTTT
CDR3aa: CASSAHRDRGRGGELFF

j_gene: TRBJ1-2
v_gene: TRBV12-3/TRBV12-4
abundance: .
d_gene: TRBD1
CDR3nt: TGTGCCAGCAGTCCGGGACAGGACTATGGCTACACCTTC
CDR3aa: CASSPGQDYGYTF

j_gene: TRBJ2-7
v_gene: TRBV5-1
abundance: .
d_gene: TRBD2
CDR3nt: TGCGCCAGCAGCCCGGGGGGGGGCTCAATCGCCTACGAGCAGTACTTC
CDR3aa: CASSPGGGSIAYEQYF

j_gene: TRBJ1-2
v_gene: TRBV6-1
abundance: .
d_gene: .
CDR3nt: TGTGCCAGCAGTGAAGCGCTTCAGAACAGTGACTACACCTTC
CDR3aa: CASSEALQNSDYTF

j_gene: TRBJ1-1
v_gene: TRBV6-6
abundance: .
d_gene: TRBD1
CDR3nt: TGTGCCAGCAGTTACGCAGGGGGCGTAGACACTGAAGCTTTCTTT
CDR3aa: CASSYAGGVDTEAFF

j_gene: TRBJ1-6
v_gene: TRBV10-3
abundance: .
d_gene: .
CDR3nt: TGTGCCATCAGTGAGTCGGGGGGAATTAGCTCACCCCTCCACTTT
CDR3aa: CAISESGGISSPLHF

j_gene: TRBJ2-5
v_gene: TRBV19
abundance: .
d_gene: TRBD2
CDR3nt: TGTGCCAGTAGCGGGGGGTCGGGAGAGACCCAGTACTTC
CDR3aa: CASSGGSGETQYF

j_gene: TRBJ2-3
v_gene: TRBV11-2
abundance: .
d_gene: TRBD2
CDR3nt: TGTGCCAGCATACGGGGGGGCACAGATACGCAGTATTTT
CDR3aa: CASIRGGTDTQYF

j_gene: TRBJ2-3
v_gene: TRBV6-2/TRBV6-3
abundance: .
d_gene: TRBD1
CDR3nt: TGTGCCAGCAGTCTGAGAGACAGGGGCACAGATACGCAGTATTTT
CDR3aa: CASSLRDRGTDTQYF

j_gene: TRBJ2-2
v_gene: TRBV7-8
abundance: .
d_gene: TRBD2
CDR3nt: TGTGCCAGCAGTCGACTAGCGGGGGTTGCCACCGGGGAGCTGTTTTTT
CDR3aa: CASSRLAGVATGELFF

j_gene: TRBJ1-3
v_gene: TRBV5-5
abundance: few
d_gene: .
CDR3nt: TGTGCCAGCACACGGGAGACTGGAAACACCATATATTTT
CDR3aa: CASTRETGNTIYF

j_gene: TRBJ1-4
v_gene: TRBV5-1
abundance: .
d_gene: TRBD1
CDR3nt: TGCGCCAGCAGCTCTCGGACAGGGAACGAAAAACTGTTTTTT
CDR3aa: CASSSRTGNEKLFF

j_gene: TRBJ2-7
v_gene: TRBV19
abundance: .
d_gene: TRBD2
CDR3nt: TGTGCCAGTAGTATGGGGACTAGCGATTACTACGAGCAGTACTTC
CDR3aa: CASSMGTSDYYEQYF

j_gene: TRBJ2-2
v_gene: TRBV9
abundance: .
d_gene: TRBD2
CDR3nt: TGTGCCAGCAGCGTTAGCGGGGGTTGGACCGGGGAGCTGTTTTTT
CDR3aa: CASSVSGGWTGELFF

j_gene: TRBJ1-5
v_gene: TRBV5-8
abundance: .
d_gene: .
CDR3nt: TGTGCCAGCAGCTTTGCAGGGAATCAGCCCCAGCATTTT
CDR3aa: CASSFAGNQPQHF

j_gene: TRBJ2-4
v_gene: TRBV7-9
abundance: .
d_gene: .
CDR3nt: TGTGCCAGCAGCTTGGGATACGAACCGGGAGCTAAAAACATTCAGTACTTC
CDR3aa: CASSLGYEPGAKNIQYF